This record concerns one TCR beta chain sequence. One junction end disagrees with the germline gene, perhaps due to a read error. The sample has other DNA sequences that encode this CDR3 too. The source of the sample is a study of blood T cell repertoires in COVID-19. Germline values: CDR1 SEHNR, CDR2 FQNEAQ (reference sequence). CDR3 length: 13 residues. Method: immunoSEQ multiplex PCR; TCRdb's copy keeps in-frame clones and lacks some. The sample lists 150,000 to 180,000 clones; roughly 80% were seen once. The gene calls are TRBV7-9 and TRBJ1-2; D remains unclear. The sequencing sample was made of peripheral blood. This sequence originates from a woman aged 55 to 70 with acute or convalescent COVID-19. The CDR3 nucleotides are TGTGCCAGCAGTTTAGGGCAGAACTATGGCTACACCTTC. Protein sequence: CASSLGQNYGYTF. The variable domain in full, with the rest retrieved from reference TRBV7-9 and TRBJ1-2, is DTGVSQNPRHKITKRGQNVTFRCDPISEHNRLYWYRQTLGQGPEFLTYFQNEAQLEKSRLLSDRFSAERPKGSFSTLEIQRTEQGDSAMYLCASSLGQNYGYTFGSGTRLTVV.